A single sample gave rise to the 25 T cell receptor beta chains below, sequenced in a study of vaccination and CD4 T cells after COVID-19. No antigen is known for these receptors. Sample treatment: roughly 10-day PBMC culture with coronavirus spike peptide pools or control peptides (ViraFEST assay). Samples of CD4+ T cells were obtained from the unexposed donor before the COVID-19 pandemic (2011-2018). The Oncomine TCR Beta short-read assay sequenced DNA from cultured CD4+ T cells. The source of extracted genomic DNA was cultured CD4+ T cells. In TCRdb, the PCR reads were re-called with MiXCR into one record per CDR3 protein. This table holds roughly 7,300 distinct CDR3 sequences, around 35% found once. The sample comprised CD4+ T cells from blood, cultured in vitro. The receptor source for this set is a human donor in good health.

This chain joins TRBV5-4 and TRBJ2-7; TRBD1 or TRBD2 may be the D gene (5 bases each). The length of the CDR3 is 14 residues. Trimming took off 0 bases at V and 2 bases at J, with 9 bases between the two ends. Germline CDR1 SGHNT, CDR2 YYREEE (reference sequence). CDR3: CASSLVGTAYEQYF. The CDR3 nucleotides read TGTGCCAGCAGCTTGGTGGGGACCGCCTACGAGCAGTACTTC.

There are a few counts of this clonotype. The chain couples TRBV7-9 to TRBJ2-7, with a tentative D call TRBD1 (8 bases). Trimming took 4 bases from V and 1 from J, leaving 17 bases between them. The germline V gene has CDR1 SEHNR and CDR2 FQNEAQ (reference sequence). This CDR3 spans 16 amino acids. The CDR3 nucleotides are TGTGCCAGCAGCTGGAGCGGGACAGGAGTTTCCTACGAGCAGTACTTC. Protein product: CASSWSGTGVSYEQYF. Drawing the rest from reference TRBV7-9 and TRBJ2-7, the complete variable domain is DTGVSQNPRHKITKRGQNVTFRCDPISEHNRLYWYRQTLGQGPEFLTYFQNEAQLEKSRLLSDRFSAERPKGSFSTLEIQRTEQGDSAMYLCASSWSGTGVSYEQYFGPGTRLTVT.

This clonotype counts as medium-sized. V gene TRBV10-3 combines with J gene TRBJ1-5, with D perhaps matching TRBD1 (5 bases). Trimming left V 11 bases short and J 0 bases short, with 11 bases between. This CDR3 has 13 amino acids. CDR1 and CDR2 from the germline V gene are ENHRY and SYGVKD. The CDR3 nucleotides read TGTGCCTCCCGGGGGGATAGCAATCAGCCCCAGCATTTT. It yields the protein CASRGDSNQPQHF.

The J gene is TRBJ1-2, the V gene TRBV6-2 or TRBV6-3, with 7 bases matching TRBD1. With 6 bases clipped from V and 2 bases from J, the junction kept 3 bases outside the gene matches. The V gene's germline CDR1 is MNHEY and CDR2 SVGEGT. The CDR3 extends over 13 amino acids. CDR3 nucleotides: TGTGCCAGCAGATGGGACAGAAACTATGGCTACACCTTC. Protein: CASRWDRNYGYTF.

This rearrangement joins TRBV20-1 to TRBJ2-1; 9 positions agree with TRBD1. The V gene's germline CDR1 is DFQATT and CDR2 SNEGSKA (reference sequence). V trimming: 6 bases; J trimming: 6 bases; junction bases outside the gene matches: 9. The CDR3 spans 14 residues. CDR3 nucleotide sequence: TGCAGTGCCGATCGGGACAGGGACTCCAATGAGCAGTTCTTC. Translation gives CSADRDRDSNEQFF.

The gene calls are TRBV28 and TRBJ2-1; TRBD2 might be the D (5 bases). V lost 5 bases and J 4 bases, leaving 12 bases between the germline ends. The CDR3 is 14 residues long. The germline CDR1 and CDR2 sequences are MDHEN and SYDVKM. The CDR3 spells CASSPPGLYNEQFF. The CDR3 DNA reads TGTGCCAGCAGTCCGCCTGGACTTTACAATGAGCAGTTCTTC.

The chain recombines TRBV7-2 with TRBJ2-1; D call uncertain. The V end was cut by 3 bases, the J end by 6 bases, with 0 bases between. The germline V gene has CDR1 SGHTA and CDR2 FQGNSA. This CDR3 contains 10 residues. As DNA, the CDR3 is TGTGCCAGCAGCTTCAATGAGCAGTTCTTC. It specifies CASSFNEQFF. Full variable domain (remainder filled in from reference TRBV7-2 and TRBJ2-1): GAGVSQSPSNKVTEKGKDVELRCDPISGHTALYWYRQSLGQGLEFLIYFQGNSAPDKSGLPSDRFSAERTGGSVSTLTIQRTQQEDSAVYLCASSFNEQFFGPGTRLTVL.

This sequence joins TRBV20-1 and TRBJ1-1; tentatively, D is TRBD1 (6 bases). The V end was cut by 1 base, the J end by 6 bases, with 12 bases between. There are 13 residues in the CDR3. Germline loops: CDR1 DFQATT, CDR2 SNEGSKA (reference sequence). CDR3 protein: CSARGEGDSEAFF. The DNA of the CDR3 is TGCAGTGCTAGAGGTGAGGGGGACTCTGAAGCTTTCTTT.

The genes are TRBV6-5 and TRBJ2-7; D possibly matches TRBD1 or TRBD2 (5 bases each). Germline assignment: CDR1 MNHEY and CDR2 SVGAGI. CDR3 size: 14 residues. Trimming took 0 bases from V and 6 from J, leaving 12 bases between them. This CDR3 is CASSYSIERGEQYF. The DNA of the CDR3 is TGTGCCAGCAGTTACTCGATTGAGAGGGGCGAGCAGTACTTC.

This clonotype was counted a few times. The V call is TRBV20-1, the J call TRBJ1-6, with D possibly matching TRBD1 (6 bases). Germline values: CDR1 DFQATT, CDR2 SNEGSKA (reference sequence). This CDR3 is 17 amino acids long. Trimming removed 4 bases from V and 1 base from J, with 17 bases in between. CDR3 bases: TGCAGTGCTACAACCCGCAGGGGAGAGTCCTATAATTCACCCCTCCACTTT. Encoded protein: CSATTRRGESYNSPLHF.

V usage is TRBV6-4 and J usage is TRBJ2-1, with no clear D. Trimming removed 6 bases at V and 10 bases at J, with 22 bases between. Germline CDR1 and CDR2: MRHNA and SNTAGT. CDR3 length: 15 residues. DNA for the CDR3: TGTGCCAGCAGGGCTACTAACTCGCCGGTAGGCGAGCAGTTCTTC. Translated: CASRATNSPVGEQFF.

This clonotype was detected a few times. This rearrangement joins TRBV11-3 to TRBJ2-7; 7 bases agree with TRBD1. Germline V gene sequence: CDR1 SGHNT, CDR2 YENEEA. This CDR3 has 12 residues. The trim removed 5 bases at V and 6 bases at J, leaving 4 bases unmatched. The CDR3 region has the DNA TGTGCCAGCAGCGTTGACAGGGCCGAGCAGTACTTC. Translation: CASSVDRAEQYF. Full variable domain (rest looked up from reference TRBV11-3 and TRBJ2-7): EAGVVQSPRYKIIEKKQPVAFWCNPISGHNTLYWYLQNLGQGPELLIRYENEEAVDDSQLPKDRFSAERLKGVDSTLKIQPAELGDSAVYLCASSVDRAEQYFGPGTRLTVT.

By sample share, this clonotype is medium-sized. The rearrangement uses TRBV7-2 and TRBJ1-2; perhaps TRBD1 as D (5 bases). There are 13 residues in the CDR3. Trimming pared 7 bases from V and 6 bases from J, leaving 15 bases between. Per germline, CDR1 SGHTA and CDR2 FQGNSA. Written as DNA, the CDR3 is TGTGCCAGCACCCAAGAGGAGGGGAATGGCTACACCTTC. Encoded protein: CASTQEEGNGYTF.

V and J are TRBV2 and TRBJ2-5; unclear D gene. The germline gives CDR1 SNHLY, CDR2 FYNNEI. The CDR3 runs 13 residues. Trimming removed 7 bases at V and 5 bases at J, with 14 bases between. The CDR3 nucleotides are TGTGCCAGCAACTCAGTTCCACTGGAGACCCAGTACTTC. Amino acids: CASNSVPLETQYF.

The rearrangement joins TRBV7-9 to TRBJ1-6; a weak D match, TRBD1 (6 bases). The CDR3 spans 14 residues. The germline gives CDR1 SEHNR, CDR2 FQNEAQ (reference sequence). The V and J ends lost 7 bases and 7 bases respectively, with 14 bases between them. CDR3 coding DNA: TGTGCCAGCACCCCGACAGGTGAAAATTCACCCCTCCACTTT. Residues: CASTPTGENSPLHF. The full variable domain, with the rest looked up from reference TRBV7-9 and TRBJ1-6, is DTGVSQNPRHKITKRGQNVTFRCDPISEHNRLYWYRQTLGQGPEFLTYFQNEAQLEKSRLLSDRFSAERPKGSFSTLEIQRTEQGDSAMYLCASTPTGENSPLHFGNGTRLTVT.

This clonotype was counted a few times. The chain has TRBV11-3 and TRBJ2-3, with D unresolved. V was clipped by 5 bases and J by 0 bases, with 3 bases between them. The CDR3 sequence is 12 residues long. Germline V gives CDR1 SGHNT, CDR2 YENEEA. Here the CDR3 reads CASSASTDTQYF. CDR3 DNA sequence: TGTGCCAGCAGCGCTAGCACAGATACGCAGTATTTT.

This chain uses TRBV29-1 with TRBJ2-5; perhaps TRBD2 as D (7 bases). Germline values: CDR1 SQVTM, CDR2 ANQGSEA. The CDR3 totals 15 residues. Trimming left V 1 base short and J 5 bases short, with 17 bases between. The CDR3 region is CSVEGVLRGGETQYF. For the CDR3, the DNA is TGCAGCGTTGAAGGTGTTCTGAGGGGGGGTGAGACCCAGTACTTC.

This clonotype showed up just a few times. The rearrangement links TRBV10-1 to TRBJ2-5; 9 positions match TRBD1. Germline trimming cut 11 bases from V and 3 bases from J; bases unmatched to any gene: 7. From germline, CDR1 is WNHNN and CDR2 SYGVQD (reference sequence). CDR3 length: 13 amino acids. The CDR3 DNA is TGCGCCGGGGGACAGGGCCAGGAAGAGACCCAGTACTTC. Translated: CAGGQGQEETQYF.

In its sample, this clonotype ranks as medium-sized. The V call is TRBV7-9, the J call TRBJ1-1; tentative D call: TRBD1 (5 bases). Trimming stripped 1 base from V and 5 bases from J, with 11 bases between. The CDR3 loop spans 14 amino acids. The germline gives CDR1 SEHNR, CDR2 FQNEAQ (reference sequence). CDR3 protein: CASSLEGAWTEAFF. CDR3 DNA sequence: TGTGCCAGCAGCTTAGAAGGGGCTTGGACTGAAGCTTTCTTT.

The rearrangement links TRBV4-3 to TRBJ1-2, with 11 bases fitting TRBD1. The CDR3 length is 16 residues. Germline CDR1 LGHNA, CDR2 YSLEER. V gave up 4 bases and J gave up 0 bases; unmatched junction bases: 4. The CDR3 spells CASSRGQGATNYGYTF. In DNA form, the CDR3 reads TGCGCCAGCAGCCGCGGACAGGGGGCCACTAACTATGGCTACACCTTC.

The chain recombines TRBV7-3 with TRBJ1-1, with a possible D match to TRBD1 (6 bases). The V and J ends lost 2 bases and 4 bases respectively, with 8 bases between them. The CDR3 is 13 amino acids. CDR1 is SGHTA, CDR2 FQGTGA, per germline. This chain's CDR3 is CASSLSRGTEAFF. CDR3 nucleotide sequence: TGTGCCAGCAGCTTATCCAGGGGCACTGAAGCTTTCTTT.

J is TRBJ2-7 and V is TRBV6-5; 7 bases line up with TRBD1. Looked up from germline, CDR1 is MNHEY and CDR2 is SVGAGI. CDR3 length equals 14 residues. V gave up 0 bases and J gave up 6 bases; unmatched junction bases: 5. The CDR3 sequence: CASSYSTGSGEQYF. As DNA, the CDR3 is TGTGCCAGCAGTTACTCGACAGGGTCGGGCGAGCAGTACTTC.

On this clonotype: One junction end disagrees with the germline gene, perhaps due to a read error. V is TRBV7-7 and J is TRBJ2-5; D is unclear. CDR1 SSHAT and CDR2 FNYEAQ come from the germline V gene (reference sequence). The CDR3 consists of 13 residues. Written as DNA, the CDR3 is TGTGCTAGCAGCTTCGGCAGACAAGAGACCCAGTACTTC. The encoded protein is CASSFGRQETQYF.

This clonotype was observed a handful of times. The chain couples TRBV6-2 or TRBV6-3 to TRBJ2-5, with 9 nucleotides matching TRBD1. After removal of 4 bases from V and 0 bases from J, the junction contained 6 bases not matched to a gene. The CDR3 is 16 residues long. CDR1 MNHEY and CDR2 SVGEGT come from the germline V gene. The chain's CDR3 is CASSSPGQGYQETQYF. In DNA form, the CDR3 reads TGTGCCAGCAGTTCCCCGGGACAGGGCTACCAAGAGACCCAGTACTTC.

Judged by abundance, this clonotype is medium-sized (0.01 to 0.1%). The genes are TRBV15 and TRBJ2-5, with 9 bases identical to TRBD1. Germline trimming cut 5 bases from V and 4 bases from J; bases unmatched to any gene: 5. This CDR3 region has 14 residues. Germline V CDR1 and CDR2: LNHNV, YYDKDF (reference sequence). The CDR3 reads CATSFTGGRETQYF. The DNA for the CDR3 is TGTGCCACCAGCTTTACAGGGGGCCGAGAGACCCAGTACTTC.